A few counts support the clone carrying this T cell receptor (beta chain). These data belong to a study of blood T cell repertoires in COVID-19. At the level of the study: Specimens from acute and convalescent COVID-19 originated in the United States, Italy and Spain. The cDNA or gDNA used as material had been derived from T cells, B-cell-depleted T cells, or PBMCs.

V lost 3 bases, J lost 0 bases, and 12 bases lay in between. CDR1 and CDR2 (germline): MDHEN, SYDVKM. The CDR3 totals 16 residues. As processed by the authors: Reference gene primer amplification gave estimated nucleated cell counts. Sequenced by immunoSEQ multiplex PCR; TCRdb stores in-frame clones only, minus some. V, J and clone size are those of that table, while D and trimming were read from the DNA. Of approximately 230,000 clones listed, nearly 90% are singletons. The sequence was collected from a man younger than 35 with active or convalescent COVID-19. The chain carries TRBV28 and TRBJ1-5, with D unclear. Sequenced: peripheral blood. CDR3 nucleotide sequence: TGTGCCAGCAGTTTTTGGGCAGGTCGTAGCAATCAGCCCCAGCATTTT. Its protein product is CASSFWAGRSNQPQHF.